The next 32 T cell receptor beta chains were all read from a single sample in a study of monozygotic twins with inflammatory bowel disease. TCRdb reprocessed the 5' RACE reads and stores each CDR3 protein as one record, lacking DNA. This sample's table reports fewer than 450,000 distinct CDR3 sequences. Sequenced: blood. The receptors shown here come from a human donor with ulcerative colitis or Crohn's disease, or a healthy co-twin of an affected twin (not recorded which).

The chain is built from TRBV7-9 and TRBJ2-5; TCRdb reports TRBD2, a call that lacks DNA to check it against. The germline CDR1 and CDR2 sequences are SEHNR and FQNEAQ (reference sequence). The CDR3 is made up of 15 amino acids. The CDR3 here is CASSEGLTYQETQYF.

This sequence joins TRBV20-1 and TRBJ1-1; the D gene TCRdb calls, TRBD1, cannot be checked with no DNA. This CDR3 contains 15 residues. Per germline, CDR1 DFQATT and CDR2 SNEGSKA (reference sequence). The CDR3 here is CSARVTGGGSTEAFF.

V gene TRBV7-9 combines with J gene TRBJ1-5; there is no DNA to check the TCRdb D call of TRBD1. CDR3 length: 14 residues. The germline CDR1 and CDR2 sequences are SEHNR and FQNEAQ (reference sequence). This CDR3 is CASRPPRGRQPQHF.

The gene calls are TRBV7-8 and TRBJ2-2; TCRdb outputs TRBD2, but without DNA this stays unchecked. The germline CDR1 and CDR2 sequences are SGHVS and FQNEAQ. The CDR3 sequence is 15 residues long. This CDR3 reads CASSLGTRGAGELFF.

CDR3 sequence reads: CASSSSSGTGGLGGGYTF. This chain uses TRBV9 with TRBJ1-2; TCRdb picks TRBD1, but there is no DNA to check that call. CDR3 size: 18 residues. CDR1 SGDLS and CDR2 YYNGEE come from the germline V gene.

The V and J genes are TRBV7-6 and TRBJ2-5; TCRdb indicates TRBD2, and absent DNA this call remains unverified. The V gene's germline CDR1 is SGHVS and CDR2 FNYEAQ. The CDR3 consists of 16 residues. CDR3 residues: CASSLVTRGGGETQYF.

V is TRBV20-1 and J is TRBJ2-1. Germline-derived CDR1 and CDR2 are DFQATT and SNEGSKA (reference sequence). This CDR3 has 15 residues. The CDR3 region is CSARFRGISYNEQFF.

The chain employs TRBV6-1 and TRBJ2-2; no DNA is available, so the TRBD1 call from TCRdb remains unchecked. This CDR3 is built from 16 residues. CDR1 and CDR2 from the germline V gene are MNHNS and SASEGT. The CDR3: CASSELGRGGTGELFF.

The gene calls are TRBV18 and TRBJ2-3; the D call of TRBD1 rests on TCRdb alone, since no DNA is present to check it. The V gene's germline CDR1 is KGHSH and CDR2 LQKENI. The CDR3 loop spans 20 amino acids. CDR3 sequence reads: CASSSNYNGLNGGRTDTQYF.

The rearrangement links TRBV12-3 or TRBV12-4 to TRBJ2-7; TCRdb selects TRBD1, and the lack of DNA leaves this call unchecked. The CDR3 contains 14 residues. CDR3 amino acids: CASSLGAGGDEQYF.

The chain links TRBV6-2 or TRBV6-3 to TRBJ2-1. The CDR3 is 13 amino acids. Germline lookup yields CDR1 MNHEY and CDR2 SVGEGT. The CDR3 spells CASSYSRGNEQFF.

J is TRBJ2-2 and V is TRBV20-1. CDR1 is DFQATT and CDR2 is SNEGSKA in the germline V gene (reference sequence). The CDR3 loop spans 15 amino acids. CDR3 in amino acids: CSASRHPDSTGELFF.

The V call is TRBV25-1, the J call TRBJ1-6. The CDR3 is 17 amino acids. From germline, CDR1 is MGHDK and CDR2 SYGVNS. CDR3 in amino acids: CASSARGGGSYNSPLHF.

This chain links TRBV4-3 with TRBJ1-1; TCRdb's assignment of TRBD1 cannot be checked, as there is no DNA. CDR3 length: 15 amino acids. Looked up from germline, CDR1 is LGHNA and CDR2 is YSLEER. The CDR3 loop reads CASSQDQHGGTEAFF.

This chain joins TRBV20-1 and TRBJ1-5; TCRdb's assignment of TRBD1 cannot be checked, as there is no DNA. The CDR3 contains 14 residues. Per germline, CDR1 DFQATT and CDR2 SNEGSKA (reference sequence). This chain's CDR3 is CSARENRGDQPQHF.

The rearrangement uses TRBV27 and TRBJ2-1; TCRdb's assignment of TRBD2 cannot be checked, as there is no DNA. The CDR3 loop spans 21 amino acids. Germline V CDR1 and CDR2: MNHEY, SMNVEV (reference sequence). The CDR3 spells CASSFMEYTGGGASSYNEQFF.

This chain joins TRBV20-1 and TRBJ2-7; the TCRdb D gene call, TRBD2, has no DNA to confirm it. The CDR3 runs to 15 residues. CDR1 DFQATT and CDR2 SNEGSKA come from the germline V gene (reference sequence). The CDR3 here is CSARGLTSLWYEQYF.

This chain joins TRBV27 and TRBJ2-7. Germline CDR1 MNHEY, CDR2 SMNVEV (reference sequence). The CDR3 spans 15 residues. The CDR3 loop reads CASSLSRQGFYEQYF.

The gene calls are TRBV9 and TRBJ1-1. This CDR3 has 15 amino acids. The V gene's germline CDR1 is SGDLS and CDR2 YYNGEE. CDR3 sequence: CASSLTADTAGEAFF.

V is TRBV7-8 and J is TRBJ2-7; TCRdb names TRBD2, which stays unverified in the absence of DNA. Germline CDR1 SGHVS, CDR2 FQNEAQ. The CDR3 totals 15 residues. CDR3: CASSFGLAGSYEQYF.

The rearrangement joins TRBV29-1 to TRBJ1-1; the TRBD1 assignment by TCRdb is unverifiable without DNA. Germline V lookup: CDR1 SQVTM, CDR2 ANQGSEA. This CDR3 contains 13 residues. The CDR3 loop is CSADRGLGTEAFF.

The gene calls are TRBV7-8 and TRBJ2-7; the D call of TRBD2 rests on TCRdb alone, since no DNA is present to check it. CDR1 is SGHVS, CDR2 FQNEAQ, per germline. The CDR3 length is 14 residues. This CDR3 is CATLELAGLYEQYF.

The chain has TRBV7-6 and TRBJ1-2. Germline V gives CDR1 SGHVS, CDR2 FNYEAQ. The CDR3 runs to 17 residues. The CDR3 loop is CASSLALVQDSNYGYTF.

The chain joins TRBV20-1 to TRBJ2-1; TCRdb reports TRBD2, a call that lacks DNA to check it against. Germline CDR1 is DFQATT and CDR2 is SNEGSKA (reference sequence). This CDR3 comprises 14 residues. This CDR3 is CSASAGTSINEQFF.

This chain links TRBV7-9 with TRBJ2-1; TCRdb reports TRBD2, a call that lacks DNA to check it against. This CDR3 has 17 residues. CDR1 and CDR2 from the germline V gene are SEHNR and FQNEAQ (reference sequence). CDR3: CASSLSSYGGWNNEQFF.

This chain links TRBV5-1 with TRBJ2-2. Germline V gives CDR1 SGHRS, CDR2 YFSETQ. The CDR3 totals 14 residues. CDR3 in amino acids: CASSSRRDTGELFF.

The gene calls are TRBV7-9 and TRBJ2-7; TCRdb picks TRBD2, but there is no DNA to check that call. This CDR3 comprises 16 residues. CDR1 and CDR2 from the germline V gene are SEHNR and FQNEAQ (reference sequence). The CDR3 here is CASSPPTSGGVYEQYF. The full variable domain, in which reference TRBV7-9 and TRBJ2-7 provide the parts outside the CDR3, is DTGVSQNPRHKITKRGQNVTFRCDPISEHNRLYWYRQTLGQGPEFLTYFQNEAQLEKSRLLSDRFSAERPKGSFSTLEIQRTEQGDSAMYLCASSPPTSGGVYEQYFGPGTRLTVT.

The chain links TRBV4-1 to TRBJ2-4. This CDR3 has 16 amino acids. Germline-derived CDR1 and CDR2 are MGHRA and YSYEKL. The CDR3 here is CASSPGRLLAKNIQYF.

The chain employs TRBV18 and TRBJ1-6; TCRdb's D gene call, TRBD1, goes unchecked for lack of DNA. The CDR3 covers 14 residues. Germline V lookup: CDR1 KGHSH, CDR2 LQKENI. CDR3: CASSPEGQGSPLHF.

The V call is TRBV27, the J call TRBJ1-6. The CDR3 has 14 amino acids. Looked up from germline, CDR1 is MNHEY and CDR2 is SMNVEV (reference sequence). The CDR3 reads CASRKGPPSEILHF.

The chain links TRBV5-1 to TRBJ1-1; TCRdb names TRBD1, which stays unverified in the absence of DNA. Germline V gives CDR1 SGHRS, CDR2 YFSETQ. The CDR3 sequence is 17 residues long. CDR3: CASSLFSRTELNTEAFF.

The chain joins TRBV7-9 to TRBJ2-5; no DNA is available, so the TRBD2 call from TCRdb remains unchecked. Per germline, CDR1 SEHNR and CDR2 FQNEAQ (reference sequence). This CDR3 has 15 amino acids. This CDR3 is CASSSEGLATETQYF. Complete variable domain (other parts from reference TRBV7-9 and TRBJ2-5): DTGVSQNPRHKITKRGQNVTFRCDPISEHNRLYWYRQTLGQGPEFLTYFQNEAQLEKSRLLSDRFSAERPKGSFSTLEIQRTEQGDSAMYLCASSSEGLATETQYFGPGTRLLVL.